These T cell receptor beta chains were read from a single sample in a study of cytomegalovirus exposure and HLA in healthy donors. Some clones are missing from TCRdb's copy, which holds only in-frame ones; the method was immunoSEQ multiplex PCR. The sample has over 150,000 clones; 60% to 75% are singletons. Sequenced sample: PBMCs. The receptor source for this set is a man aged 18 to 29 in good health and CMV-seronegative. Each CDR3 is given with its conserved first and last residue. Each record gives: V gene, clone size, D gene, J gene, CDR3 protein, CDR3 DNA. The D gene is left open where the match is weak. Clone size is given for some rows only: seen once, a few or many times, or a class if the clone is expanded.

V: TRBV7-6; size: -; D: TRBD1; J: TRBJ2-7; CDR3: CASSHTTGGTYEQYF; DNA: TGTGCCAGCAGCCACACTACAGGGGGCACCTACGAGCAGTACTTC
V: TRBV10-2; size: -; D: -; J: TRBJ1-1; CDR3: CASTGAGQDTEAFF; DNA: TGCGCCAGCACTGGGGCCGGACAAGACACTGAAGCTTTCTTT
V: TRBV9; size: -; D: TRBD2; J: TRBJ2-3; CDR3: CASSGQTGTSGGLTDTQYF; DNA: TGTGCCAGCAGCGGACAAACCGGGACTAGCGGGGGGTTAACAGATACGCAGTATTTT
V: TRBV7-9; size: few; D: -; J: TRBJ1-6; CDR3: CASSRGQDNSPLHF; DNA: TGTGCCAGCAGCCGGGGACAAGATAATTCACCCCTCCACTTT
V: TRBV29-1; size: -; D: -; J: TRBJ1-3; CDR3: CSVEGIPGNGIYF; DNA: TGCAGCGTTGAAGGGATTCCGGGAAATGGCATATATTTT
V: TRBV6-5; size: -; D: TRBD1; J: TRBJ1-3; CDR3: CSTQGDSGNTIYF; DNA: TGTTCAACCCAGGGGGACTCTGGAAACACCATATATTTT
V: TRBV6-1; size: -; D: -; J: TRBJ2-5; CDR3: CASSDLSVETQYF; DNA: TGTGCCAGCAGTGATTTGTCCGTAGAGACCCAGTACTTC
V: TRBV29-1; size: -; D: TRBD1; J: TRBJ2-6; CDR3: CSVDQTGGGSGANGLTF; DNA: TGCAGCGTAGATCAAACAGGGGGCGGCTCTGGGGCCAACGGCCTGACTTTC
V: TRBV5-6; size: -; D: -; J: TRBJ2-1; CDR3: CASSGPGFYNEQFF; DNA: TGTGCCAGCAGCGGCCCAGGATTCTACAATGAGCAGTTCTTC
V: TRBV6-1; size: few; D: -; J: TRBJ2-4; CDR3: CASSEPSVNSQYF; DNA: TGTGCCAGCAGTGAACCTAGCGTAAACAGTCAGTACTTC
V: TRBV21-1; size: -; D: -; J: TRBJ2-7; CDR3: CASSKRRGSGGPPYEQYF; DNA: TGTGCCAGCAGCAAAAGGAGGGGTAGCGGGGGACCCCCGTACGAGCAGTACTTC
V: TRBV7-2; size: -; D: -; J: TRBJ2-3; CDR3: CASSSVGTDTQYF; DNA: TGTGCCAGCAGCTCGGTCGGTACAGATACGCAGTATTTT
V: TRBV2; size: -; D: -; J: TRBJ1-5; CDR3: CASMSGTGNQPQHF; DNA: TGTGCCAGCATGAGCGGAACGGGCAATCAGCCCCAGCATTTT
V: TRBV5-1; size: few; D: -; J: TRBJ2-5; CDR3: CASSLDRDYQETQYF; DNA: TGCGCCAGCAGCTTGGATAGGGACTACCAAGAGACCCAGTACTTC
V: TRBV6-1; size: few; D: -; J: TRBJ1-6; CDR3: CASSSIIVNNSPLHF; DNA: TGTGCCAGCAGTTCTATCATCGTAAATAATTCACCCCTCCACTTT
V: TRBV5-1; size: -; D: TRBD1; J: TRBJ1-1; CDR3: CASSRLTGTDTEAFF; DNA: TGCGCCAGCAGCCGCCTAACCGGGACAGACACTGAAGCTTTCTTT
V: TRBV6-6; size: -; D: -; J: TRBJ1-6; CDR3: CASSYTDWALHF; DNA: TGTGCCAGCAGTTACACTGACTGGGCCCTCCACTTT
V: TRBV19; size: once; D: TRBD1; J: TRBJ2-1; CDR3: CATQGTGTAEQFF; DNA: TGTGCCACCCAGGGGACAGGGACGGCTGAGCAGTTCTTC
V: TRBV27; size: few; D: TRBD1; J: TRBJ2-2; CDR3: CASSLSPQGASGELFF; DNA: TGTGCCAGCAGTTTATCGCCGCAGGGGGCATCAGGGGAGCTGTTTTTT
V: TRBV27; size: -; D: TRBD1; J: TRBJ1-3; CDR3: CASSLQGASGNTIYF; DNA: TGTGCCAGCAGTTTACAGGGGGCTTCTGGAAACACCATATATTTT